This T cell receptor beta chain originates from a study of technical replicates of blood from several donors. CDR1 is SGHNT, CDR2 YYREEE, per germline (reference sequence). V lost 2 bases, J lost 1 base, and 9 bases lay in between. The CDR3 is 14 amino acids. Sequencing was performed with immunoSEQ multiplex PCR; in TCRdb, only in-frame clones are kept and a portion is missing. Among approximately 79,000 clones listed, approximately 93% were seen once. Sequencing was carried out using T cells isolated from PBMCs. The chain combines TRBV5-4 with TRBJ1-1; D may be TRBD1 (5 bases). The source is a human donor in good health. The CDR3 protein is CASSFLGQNTEAFF. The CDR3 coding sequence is TGTGCCAGCAGCTTCCTCGGACAGAACACTGAAGCTTTCTTT.